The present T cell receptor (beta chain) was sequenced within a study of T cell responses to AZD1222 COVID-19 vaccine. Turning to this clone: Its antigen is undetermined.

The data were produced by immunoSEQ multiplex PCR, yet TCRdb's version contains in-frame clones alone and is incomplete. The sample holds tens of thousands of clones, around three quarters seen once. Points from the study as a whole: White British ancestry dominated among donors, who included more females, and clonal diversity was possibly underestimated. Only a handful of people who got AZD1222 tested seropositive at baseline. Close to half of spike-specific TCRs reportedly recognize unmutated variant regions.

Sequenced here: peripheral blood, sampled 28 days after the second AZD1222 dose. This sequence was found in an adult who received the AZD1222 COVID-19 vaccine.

CDR3 in DNA: TGTGCCTGGAGTTTGCAGGGGGGGGCCCTAGATACGCAGTATTTT. Amino acids: CAWSLQGGALDTQYF. The chain links TRBV30 to TRBJ2-3; perhaps D is TRBD1 or TRBD2 (7 bases each). There are 15 residues in the CDR3. Trimming shortened V by 2 bases and J by 5 bases, and 17 bases separated the two germline ends. Germline CDR1 is GTSNPN and CDR2 is SVGIG (reference sequence).